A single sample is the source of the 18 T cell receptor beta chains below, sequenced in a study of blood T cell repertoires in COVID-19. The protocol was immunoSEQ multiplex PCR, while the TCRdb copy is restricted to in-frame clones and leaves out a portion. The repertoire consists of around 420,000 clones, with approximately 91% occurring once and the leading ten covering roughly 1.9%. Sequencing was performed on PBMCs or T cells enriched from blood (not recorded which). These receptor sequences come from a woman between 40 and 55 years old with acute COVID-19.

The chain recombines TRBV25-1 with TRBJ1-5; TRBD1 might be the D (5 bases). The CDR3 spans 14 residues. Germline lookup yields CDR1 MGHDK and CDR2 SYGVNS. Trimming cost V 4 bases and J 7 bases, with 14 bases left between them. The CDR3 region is CASSVGGAQQPQHF. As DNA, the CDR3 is TGTGCCAGCAGTGTAGGAGGGGCACAACAGCCCCAGCATTTT.

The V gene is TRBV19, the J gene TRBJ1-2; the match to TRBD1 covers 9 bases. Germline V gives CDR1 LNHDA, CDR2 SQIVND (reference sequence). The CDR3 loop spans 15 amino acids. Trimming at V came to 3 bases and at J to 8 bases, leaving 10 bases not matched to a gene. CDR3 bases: TGTGCCAGTAGTATCCACCCCGACAGGGGGAACGGCTACACCTTC. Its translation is CASSIHPDRGNGYTF. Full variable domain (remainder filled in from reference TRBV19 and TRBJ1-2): DGGITQSPKYLFRKEGQNVTLSCEQNLNHDAMYWYRQDPGQGLRLIYYSQIVNDFQKGDIAEGYSVSREKKESFPLTVTSAQKNPTAFYLCASSIHPDRGNGYTFGSGTRLTVV.

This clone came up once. This CDR3 reads CASPPLAGGGFTDTQYF. CDR3 DNA: TGTGCCAGTCCCCCTTTGGCTGGCGGGGGGTTCACAGATACGCAGTATTTT. V is TRBV19 and J is TRBJ2-3; 8 bases line up with TRBD2. Germline CDR1 reads LNHDA; CDR2 reads SQIVND (reference sequence). V was pared by 8 bases and J by 2 bases, with 15 bases of the junction left unmatched. The CDR3 has 17 amino acids.

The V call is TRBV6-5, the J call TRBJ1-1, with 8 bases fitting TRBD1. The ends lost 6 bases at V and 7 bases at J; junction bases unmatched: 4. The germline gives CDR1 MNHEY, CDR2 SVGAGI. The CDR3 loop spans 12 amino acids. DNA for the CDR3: TGTGCCAGCAGCAGGACAGGGAATGAAGCTTTCTTT. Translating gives CASSRTGNEAFF.

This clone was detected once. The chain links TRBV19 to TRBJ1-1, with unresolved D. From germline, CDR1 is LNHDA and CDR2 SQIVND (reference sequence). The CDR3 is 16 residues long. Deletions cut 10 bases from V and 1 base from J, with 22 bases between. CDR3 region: CATADPGVTPNTEAFF. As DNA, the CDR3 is TGTGCCACCGCCGACCCCGGGGTGACACCGAACACTGAAGCTTTCTTT.

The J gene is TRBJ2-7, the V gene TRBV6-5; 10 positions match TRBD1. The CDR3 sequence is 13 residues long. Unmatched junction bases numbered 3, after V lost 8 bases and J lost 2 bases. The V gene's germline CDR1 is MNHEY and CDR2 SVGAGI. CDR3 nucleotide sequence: TGTGCCAGCCGCGGACAGGGGGCCTACGAGCAGTACTTC. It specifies CASRGQGAYEQYF.

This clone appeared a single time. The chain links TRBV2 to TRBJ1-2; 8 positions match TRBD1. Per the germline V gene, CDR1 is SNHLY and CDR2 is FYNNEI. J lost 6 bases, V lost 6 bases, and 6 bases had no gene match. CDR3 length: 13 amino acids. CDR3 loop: CASRRTGGDGYTF. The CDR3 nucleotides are TGTGCCAGCAGACGAACAGGGGGGGATGGCTACACCTTC.

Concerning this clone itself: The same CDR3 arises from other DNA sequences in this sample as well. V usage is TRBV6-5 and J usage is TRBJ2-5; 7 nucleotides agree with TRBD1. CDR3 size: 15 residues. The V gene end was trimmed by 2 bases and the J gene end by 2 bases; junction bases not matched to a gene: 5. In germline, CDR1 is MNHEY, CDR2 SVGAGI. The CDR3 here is CASSYTRGQQETQYF. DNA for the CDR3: TGTGCCAGCAGTTACACCCGGGGACAGCAAGAGACCCAGTACTTC.

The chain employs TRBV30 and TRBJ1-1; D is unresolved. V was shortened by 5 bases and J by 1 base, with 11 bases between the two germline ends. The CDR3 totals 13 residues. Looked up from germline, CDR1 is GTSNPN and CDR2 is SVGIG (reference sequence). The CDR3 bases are TGTGCCTGGGGTACAGTCCCGAACACTGAAGCTTTCTTT. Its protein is CAWGTVPNTEAFF.

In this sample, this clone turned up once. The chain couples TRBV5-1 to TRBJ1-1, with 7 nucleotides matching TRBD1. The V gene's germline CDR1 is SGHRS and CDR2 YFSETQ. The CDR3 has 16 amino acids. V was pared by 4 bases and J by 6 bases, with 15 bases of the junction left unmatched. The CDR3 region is CASSPGQDRRGAEAFF. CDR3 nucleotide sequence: TGCGCCAGCAGCCCAGGACAGGACCGACGAGGCGCTGAAGCTTTCTTT.

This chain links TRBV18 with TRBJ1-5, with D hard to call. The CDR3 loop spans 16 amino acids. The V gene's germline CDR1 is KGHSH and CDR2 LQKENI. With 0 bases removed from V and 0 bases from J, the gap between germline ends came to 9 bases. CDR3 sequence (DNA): TGTGCCAGCTCACCACCCTTAGGACTTAGCAATCAGCCCCAGCATTTT. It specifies CASSPPLGLSNQPQHF.

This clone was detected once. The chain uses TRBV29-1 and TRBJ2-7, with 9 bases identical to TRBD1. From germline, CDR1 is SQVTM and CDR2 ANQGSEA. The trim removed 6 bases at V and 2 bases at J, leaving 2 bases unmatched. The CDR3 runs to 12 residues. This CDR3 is CSVTGGAYEQYF. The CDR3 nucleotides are TGCAGCGTGACAGGGGGGGCCTACGAGCAGTACTTC.

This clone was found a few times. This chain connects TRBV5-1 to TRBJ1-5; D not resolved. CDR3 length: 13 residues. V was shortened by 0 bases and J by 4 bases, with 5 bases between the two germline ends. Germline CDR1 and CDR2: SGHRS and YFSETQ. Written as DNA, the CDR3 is TGCGCCAGCAGCTTGGACACAAATCAGCCCCAGCATTTT. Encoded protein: CASSLDTNQPQHF.

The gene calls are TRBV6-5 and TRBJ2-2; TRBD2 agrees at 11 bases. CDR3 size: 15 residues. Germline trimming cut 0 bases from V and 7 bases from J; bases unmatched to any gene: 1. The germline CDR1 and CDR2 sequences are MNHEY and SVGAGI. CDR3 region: CASSYSLAGGGELFF. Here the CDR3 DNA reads TGTGCCAGCAGTTACTCCCTAGCGGGAGGCGGGGAGCTGTTTTTT.

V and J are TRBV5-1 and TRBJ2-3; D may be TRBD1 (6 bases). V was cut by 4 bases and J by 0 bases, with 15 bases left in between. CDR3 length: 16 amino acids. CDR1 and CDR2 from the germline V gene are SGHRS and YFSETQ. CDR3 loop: CASSLGDNPSTDTQYF. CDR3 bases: TGCGCCAGCAGCCTCGGGGACAACCCAAGCACAGATACGCAGTATTTT.

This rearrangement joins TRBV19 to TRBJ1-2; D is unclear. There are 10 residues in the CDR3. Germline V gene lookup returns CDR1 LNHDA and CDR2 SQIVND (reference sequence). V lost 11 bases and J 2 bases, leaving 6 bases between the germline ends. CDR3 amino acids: CAAGNYGYTF. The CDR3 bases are TGTGCCGCGGGGAACTATGGCTACACCTTC.

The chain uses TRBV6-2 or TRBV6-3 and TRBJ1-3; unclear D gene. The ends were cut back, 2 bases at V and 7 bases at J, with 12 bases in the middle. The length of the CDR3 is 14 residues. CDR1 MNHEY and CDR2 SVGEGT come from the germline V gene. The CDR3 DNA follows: TGTGCCAGCAGTTACGGTGGGCCCGGTAACACCATATATTTT. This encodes CASSYGGPGNTIYF.

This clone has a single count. The DNA for the CDR3 is TGTGCCAGCAGTGAACAAGGAGCCTCCTACGAGCAGTACTTC. Translated: CASSEQGASYEQYF. The rearrangement joins TRBV25-1 to TRBJ2-7; D gene ambiguous. Per germline, CDR1 MGHDK and CDR2 SYGVNS. Trimming shortened V by 2 bases and J by 0 bases, and 8 bases separated the two germline ends. The CDR3 runs to 14 residues.